A single sample is the source of the 28 T cell receptor beta chains below, sequenced in a study of OX40 agonist ivuxolimab in advanced cancers. Libraries were prepared by immunoSEQ multiplex PCR; TCRdb keeps only in-frame clonotypes and omits some of them. The sample contains approximately 37,000 clones, around 90% of which appear only once. Material: CD4+ or CD8+ T cells sorted from blood, obtained in a trial of the OX40 agonist ivuxolimab. The receptors originated from an adult with an advanced solid tumor such as melanoma, head and neck, liver or kidney cancer.

In its sample, this clone was seen once. V is TRBV4-1 and J is TRBJ1-5; the match to TRBD1 covers 7 bases. CDR3 length: 14 amino acids. Germline lookup yields CDR1 MGHRA and CDR2 YSYEKL. V shed 1 base, J shed 9 bases, and the junction held 6 bases outside the gene matches. CDR3 sequence (DNA): TGCGCCAGCAGCCAAGTTCAGGGGGAGGGGCCCCAGCATTTT. Translating gives CASSQVQGEGPQHF.

The chain employs TRBV29-1 and TRBJ2-7, with D tentatively TRBD1 (5 bases). The CDR3 loop spans 12 amino acids. The germline V gene encodes CDR1 SQVTM and CDR2 ANQGSEA. Trimming left V 2 bases short and J 3 bases short, with 8 bases between. In DNA, the CDR3 is TGCAGCGTTGAAATTGACAGCTACGAGCAGTACTTC. Translating gives CSVEIDSYEQYF.

The rearrangement uses TRBV27 and TRBJ2-5, with D possibly TRBD2 on 6 matching bases. V lost 2 bases and J lost 0, with 13 bases in between. This CDR3 has 16 residues. The germline V gene encodes CDR1 MNHEY and CDR2 SMNVEV (reference sequence). The CDR3 DNA reads as TGTGCCAGCAGTTTAGGGGGGTCGGGGTACCAAGAGACCCAGTACTTC. It encodes CASSLGGSGYQETQYF.

The chain joins TRBV28 to TRBJ1-5; unclear D gene. The CDR3 has 15 residues. V lost 6 bases to trimming and J lost 4 bases, with 16 bases between them. The germline gives CDR1 MDHEN, CDR2 SYDVKM. The CDR3 loop reads CASSPSPTDNQPQHF. Written as DNA, the CDR3 is TGTGCCAGCAGCCCCTCCCCCACGGATAATCAGCCCCAGCATTTT.

The chain has TRBV5-1 and TRBJ2-7; D possibly corresponds to TRBD1 (5 bases). V was pared by 0 bases and J by 2 bases, with 9 bases between. Germline-derived CDR1 and CDR2 are SGHRS and YFSETQ. The CDR3 has 14 amino acids. The CDR3 loop is CASSLGSGPYEQYF. As DNA, the CDR3 is TGCGCCAGCAGCTTGGGTTCAGGGCCCTACGAGCAGTACTTC. Supplemented by reference TRBV5-1 and TRBJ2-7, the full variable domain reads KAGVTQTPRYLIKTRGQQVTLSCSPISGHRSVSWYQQTPGQGLQFLFEYFSETQRNKGNFPGRFSGRQFSNSRSEMNVSTLELGDSALYLCASSLGSGPYEQYFGPGTRLTVT.

The J gene is TRBJ2-4, the V gene TRBV5-8; 8 bases line up with TRBD1. The V segment lost 4 bases and the J segment 1 base; nucleotides outside the gene matches: 7. Germline loops: CDR1 SGHTS, CDR2 YDEGEE. The CDR3 covers 16 residues. This CDR3 reads CASSKDRGWAKNIQYF. CDR3 nucleotides: TGTGCCAGCAGCAAAGACAGGGGTTGGGCCAAAAACATTCAGTACTTC.

The J gene is TRBJ2-1, the V gene TRBV7-8; TRBD2 matches at 12 bases. V lost 1 base and J lost 5; bases outside the gene matches: 0. Germline V lookup: CDR1 SGHVS, CDR2 FQNEAQ. This CDR3 has 15 amino acids. The CDR3 loop is CASSLGTSGNNEQFF. CDR3 DNA sequence: TGTGCCAGCAGCTTAGGGACTAGCGGGAACAATGAGCAGTTCTTC. The full variable domain, rest sourced from reference TRBV7-8 and TRBJ2-1, is GAGVSQSPRYKVAKRGQDVALRCDPISGHVSLFWYQQALGQGPEFLTYFQNEAQLDKSGLPSDRFFAERPEGSVSTLKIQRTQQEDSAVYLCASSLGTSGNNEQFFGPGTRLTVL.

As DNA, the CDR3 is TGTGCCAGCAGTTACTCACAGGGTTCGGCGTCCGGGGAGCTGTTTTTT. This encodes CASSYSQGSASGELFF. The chain uses TRBV6-5 and TRBJ2-2; maybe TRBD1 (6 bases). CDR3 size: 16 residues. V was clipped by 0 bases and J by 6 bases, with 14 bases between them. Germline lookup yields CDR1 MNHEY and CDR2 SVGAGI.

The chain combines TRBV11-2 with TRBJ2-1, with 7 bases matching TRBD2. V lost 1 base, J lost 15 bases, and 9 bases stayed unmatched. Germline CDR1 reads SGHAT; CDR2 reads FQNNGV. CDR3 length: 13 amino acids. CDR3 amino acids: CASSLAGGSVPFF. For the CDR3, the DNA is TGTGCCAGCAGCTTAGCGGGCGGGAGCGTTCCGTTCTTC.

The chain is built from TRBV19 and TRBJ1-1, with D hard to call. The CDR3 is made up of 14 amino acids. Trimming stripped 5 bases from V and 1 base from J, with 11 bases between. The V gene's germline CDR1 is LNHDA and CDR2 SQIVND (reference sequence). The CDR3 bases are TGTGCCAGTAGTCCGCCCTCCGGGAACACTGAAGCTTTCTTT. This sequence encodes CASSPPSGNTEAFF.

The CDR3 nucleotides read TGCAGCGTGCAAGGGGGGGACTCTGGAAACACCATATATTTT. This translates into CSVQGGDSGNTIYF. This chain joins TRBV29-1 and TRBJ1-3; possible D gene TRBD1, 6 bases. The CDR3 is made up of 14 amino acids. The V end was cut by 6 bases, the J end by 0 bases, with 12 bases between. From germline, CDR1 is SQVTM and CDR2 ANQGSEA.

The chain couples TRBV11-2 to TRBJ2-3; 11 nucleotides line up with TRBD1. The CDR3 contains 15 residues. Germline CDR1 is SGHAT and CDR2 is FQNNGV. The V gene end was trimmed by 1 base and the J gene end by 4 bases; junction bases not matched to a gene: 1. CDR3 bases: TGTGCCAGCAGCTTAGTGGGACAGGGGGCAGATACGCAGTATTTT. Protein product: CASSLVGQGADTQYF.

This rearrangement joins TRBV11-2 to TRBJ2-3, with 10 positions matching TRBD1. The CDR3 runs 15 residues. Trimming removed 4 bases from V and 3 bases from J; junction bases left unmatched: 4. Germline-derived CDR1 and CDR2 are SGHAT and FQNNGV. The CDR3 spells CASSSGQGLTDTQYF. The CDR3 region has the DNA TGTGCCAGCAGCTCGGGACAGGGGTTAACAGATACGCAGTATTTT. The variable domain in full, with the rest retrieved from reference TRBV11-2 and TRBJ2-3, is EAGVAQSPRYKIIEKRQSVAFWCNPISGHATLYWYQQILGQGPKLLIQFQNNGVVDDSQLPKDRFSAERLKGVDSTLKIQPAKLEDSAVYLCASSSGQGLTDTQYFGPGTRLTVL.

The chain carries TRBV19 and TRBJ2-3; 10 positions match TRBD2. The CDR3 runs to 16 residues. Trimming removed 6 bases from V and 4 bases from J; junction bases left unmatched: 10. Germline-derived CDR1 and CDR2 are LNHDA and SQIVND (reference sequence). The CDR3 here is CASRLAGAAPPDTQYF. CDR3 nucleotides: TGTGCCAGTAGGCTAGCGGGGGCCGCGCCACCAGATACGCAGTATTTT.

This chain uses TRBV4-1 with TRBJ2-3; TRBD2 aligns across 9 bases. CDR3 length: 15 amino acids. Trimming cost V 6 bases and J 1 base; bases outside gene matches: 5. Germline V gene data show CDR1 as MGHRA and CDR2 as YSYEKL. CDR3 nucleotide sequence: TGCGCCAGCAGGGACTCTAGCGGGGGCACAGATACGCAGTATTTT. This gives the protein CASRDSSGGTDTQYF.

V usage is TRBV5-4 and J usage is TRBJ2-1; possibly TRBD1 for D (6 bases). The CDR3 has 13 amino acids. V lost 7 bases and J 9 bases, leaving 17 bases between the germline ends. In germline, CDR1 is SGHNT, CDR2 YYREEE (reference sequence). In nucleotides, the CDR3 is TGTGCCAGCTTAGGGACAACCGAGGGTGAGCAGTTCTTC. Translation gives CASLGTTEGEQFF.

V and J are TRBV11-1 and TRBJ1-1; 8 bases align to TRBD1. The length of the CDR3 is 17 residues. The V gene's germline CDR1 is SGHAT and CDR2 FQDESV (reference sequence). The J segment lost 4 bases and the V segment lost 5 bases, leaving 15 bases of the junction unmatched. DNA of the CDR3: TGTGCCAGCAGCCTGGGACAGGTGGGGTGGGGCGGCACTGAAGCTTTCTTT. Translating it yields CASSLGQVGWGGTEAFF.

The chain recombines TRBV11-2 with TRBJ2-7; TRBD2 agrees at 8 bases. Looked up from germline, CDR1 is SGHAT and CDR2 is FQNNGV. CDR3 length: 12 amino acids. The CDR3 DNA is TGTGCAGTTGCCGGGAGGGCCCACGAGCAGTACTTC. Amino acids: CAVAGRAHEQYF.

To note about this clone: The same CDR3 can be traced to other DNA sequences in this sample. The J gene is TRBJ2-5, the V gene TRBV27; D not certain. The ends were cut back, 2 bases at V and 4 bases at J, with 2 bases in the middle. Looked up from germline, CDR1 is MNHEY and CDR2 is SMNVEV (reference sequence). This CDR3 comprises 11 residues. CDR3 DNA sequence: TGTGCCAGCAGTTTAGGAGAGACCCAGTACTTC. It translates to CASSLGETQYF.

This clone was detected a few times. The chain joins TRBV6-5 to TRBJ1-1; D call uncertain. The CDR3 has 15 amino acids. Germline loops: CDR1 MNHEY, CDR2 SVGAGI. The V end lost 2 bases, the J end lost 4 bases, and 14 bases lay between the germline ends. The CDR3 sequence is CASSYTGLGITEAFF. CDR3 coding DNA: TGTGCCAGCAGTTACACGGGTCTCGGTATCACTGAAGCTTTCTTT.

This clone was seen a single time. V gene TRBV4-1 combines with J gene TRBJ2-1, with D possibly matching TRBD1 (6 bases). Per germline, CDR1 MGHRA and CDR2 YSYEKL. Trimming pared 2 bases from V and 8 bases from J, leaving 16 bases between. The CDR3 runs to 15 residues. The CDR3 here is CASSQSQGQGHEQFF. The CDR3 DNA sequence: TGCGCCAGCAGCCAATCCCAGGGGCAGGGCCATGAGCAGTTCTTC.

The J gene is TRBJ2-1, the V gene TRBV6-5; D ambiguous. Germline loops: CDR1 MNHEY, CDR2 SVGAGI. The CDR3 is 14 amino acids. Trimming took off 2 bases at V and 2 bases at J, with 7 bases between the two ends. This CDR3 is CASSYRGTYNEQFF. As DNA, the CDR3 is TGTGCCAGCAGTTACCGCGGTACCTACAATGAGCAGTTCTTC.

This chain joins TRBV15 and TRBJ1-4; D not resolved. Germline V gene sequence: CDR1 LNHNV, CDR2 YYDKDF (reference sequence). The CDR3 sequence is 14 residues long. V shed 8 bases and J shed 0 bases, with 10 bases lying between them. The CDR3 loop is CATLKDPTNEKLFF. The CDR3 nucleotides read TGTGCCACCTTGAAGGACCCAACTAATGAAAAACTGTTTTTT.

This chain links TRBV19 with TRBJ1-1; D call uncertain. Per germline, CDR1 LNHDA and CDR2 SQIVND (reference sequence). V dropped 5 bases and J dropped 3 bases, with 10 bases sitting between them. The CDR3 extends over 13 amino acids. CDR3: CASSDGSHTEAFF. CDR3 DNA: TGTGCCAGTAGTGACGGGAGCCACACTGAAGCTTTCTTT.

The chain uses TRBV5-4 and TRBJ2-1, with 10 bases identical to TRBD2. The CDR3 has 15 amino acids. Trimming removed 3 bases from V and 4 bases from J; junction bases left unmatched: 4. Germline CDR1 and CDR2: SGHNT and YYREEE (reference sequence). As DNA, the CDR3 is TGTGCCAGCAGCTCGCGACTAGCGGGTTACAATGAGCAGTTCTTC. Translating it yields CASSSRLAGYNEQFF.

Here the CDR3 reads CASSLGGVSYNEQFF. DNA of the CDR3: TGTGCCAGCAGCTTAGGGGGAGTCTCCTACAATGAGCAGTTCTTC. The chain links TRBV7-8 to TRBJ2-1; D perhaps matches TRBD2 (5 bases). From germline, CDR1 is SGHVS and CDR2 FQNEAQ. This CDR3 is 15 amino acids long. Trimming took off 1 base at V and 0 bases at J, with 7 bases between the two ends. The full variable domain, its missing parts supplied by reference TRBV7-8 and TRBJ2-1, is GAGVSQSPRYKVAKRGQDVALRCDPISGHVSLFWYQQALGQGPEFLTYFQNEAQLDKSGLPSDRFFAERPEGSVSTLKIQRTQQEDSAVYLCASSLGGVSYNEQFFGPGTRLTVL.

The chain uses TRBV27 and TRBJ2-7, with D perhaps TRBD1 (7 bases). V lost 0 bases and J 4 bases, leaving 16 bases between the germline ends. CDR3 length equals 16 residues. In germline, CDR1 is MNHEY, CDR2 SMNVEV (reference sequence). The CDR3 loop is CASSLSRQGGRYEQYF. In DNA form, the CDR3 reads TGTGCCAGCAGTTTATCGAGGCAGGGGGGACGGTACGAGCAGTACTTC.

This chain connects TRBV28 to TRBJ1-1; TRBD1 agrees at 7 bases. Trimming at V came to 4 bases and at J to 4 bases, leaving 3 bases not matched to a gene. The CDR3 is made up of 13 amino acids. From germline, CDR1 is MDHEN and CDR2 SYDVKM. The CDR3 is CASSYRGSTEAFF. The CDR3 bases are TGTGCCAGCAGTTACAGGGGTAGCACTGAAGCTTTCTTT.